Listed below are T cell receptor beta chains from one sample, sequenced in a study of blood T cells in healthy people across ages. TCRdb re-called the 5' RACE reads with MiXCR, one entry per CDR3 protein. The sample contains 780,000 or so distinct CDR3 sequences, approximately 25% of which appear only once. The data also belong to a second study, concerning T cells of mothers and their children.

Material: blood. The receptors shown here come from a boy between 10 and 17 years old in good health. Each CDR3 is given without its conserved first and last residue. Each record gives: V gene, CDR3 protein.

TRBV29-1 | SVEGGRDYEQY
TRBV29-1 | SVEAGTETKNIQY
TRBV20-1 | SGREGSGANVLT
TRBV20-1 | SAPNYSSSYEQY
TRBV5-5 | ASSLLSLGAVSYEQY
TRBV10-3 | ATLGDSYNSYEQY
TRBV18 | ASSGQTGERIITEAF
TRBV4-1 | ASSQVDMGFTDTQY
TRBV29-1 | SVLGGSAEAF
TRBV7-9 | ASSLVGSSGTLGETQY
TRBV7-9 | ASSLVTGSKETQY
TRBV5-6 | ASSEGDRTIYGYT
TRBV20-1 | SARGGLAGVSGELF
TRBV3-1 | ASSPRRAWVYEQY
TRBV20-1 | SARPAETQY
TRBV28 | ASRRTGGVYT
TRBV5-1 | ASSFPTDEQY
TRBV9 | ASSVLGDEKLF
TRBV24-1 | ATASYNEQF